This T cell receptor beta chain was documented in a study of blood T cells in healthy people across ages. The study's findings and limits: Diversity was estimated from one million T cells, and these estimates were considered underestimates.

For the second PCR, which ran for about 6 to 12 cycles, a sample-barcoded 5' primer and a J-beta primer mix were used. Each cDNA molecule carried a tag from a template-switch adaptor that contained 12 random nucleotides. From the 5' RACE reads, TCRdb called clonotypes with MiXCR, one entry per CDR3 protein. Of roughly 700,000 distinct CDR3 sequences in the sample, 45% to 50% were seen once. This clonotype turned up a few times. The antigen is not known. Per germline, CDR1 LGHDT and CDR2 YNNKEL (reference sequence). The CDR3 has 17 residues. The individuals who served as donors were healthy Caucasians living in Russia, aged roughly 6 to 95.

Sequencing was carried out using blood. The chain links TRBV3-1 to TRBJ2-5, with 12 nucleotides matching TRBD2. The J call may be wrong; the DNA end is better matched by TRBJ2-7. This clonotype was sampled from a woman aged 60-70 years in good health. The CDR3 DNA reads TGTGCCAGCAGCCAAGATTCGTCTAGCGGGAGGGCCCACGAGCAGTACTTC. Translated: CASSQDSSSGRAHEQYF.